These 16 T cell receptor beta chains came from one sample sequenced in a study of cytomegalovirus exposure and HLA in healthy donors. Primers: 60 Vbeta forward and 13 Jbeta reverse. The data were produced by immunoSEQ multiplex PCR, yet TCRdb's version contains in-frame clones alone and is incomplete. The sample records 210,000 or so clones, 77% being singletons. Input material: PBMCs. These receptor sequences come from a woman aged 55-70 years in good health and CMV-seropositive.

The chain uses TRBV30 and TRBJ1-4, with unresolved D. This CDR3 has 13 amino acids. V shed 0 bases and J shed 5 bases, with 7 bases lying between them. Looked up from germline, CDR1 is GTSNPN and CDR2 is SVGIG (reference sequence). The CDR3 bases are TGTGCCTGGAGTGTAGACTCCAATGAAAAACTGTTTTTT. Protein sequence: CAWSVDSNEKLFF.

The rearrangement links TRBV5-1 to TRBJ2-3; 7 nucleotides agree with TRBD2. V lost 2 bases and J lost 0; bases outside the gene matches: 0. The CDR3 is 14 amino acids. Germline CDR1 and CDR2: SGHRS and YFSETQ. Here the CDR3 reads CASSFSGSTDTQYF. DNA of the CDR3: TGCGCCAGCAGCTTTAGCGGGAGCACAGATACGCAGTATTTT.

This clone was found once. The CDR3 DNA is TGTGCCAGCAGCGTAGTGAGTGGACAGCGCCGGGGTTGCGAGCAGTACTTC. Translation gives CASSVVSGQRRGCEQYF. The chain uses TRBV9 and TRBJ2-5; possible D gene TRBD1, 6 bases. Judging by the DNA end, TRBJ2-7 fits better; the J call may be wrong. The CDR3 loop spans 17 amino acids. Germline V gene lookup returns CDR1 SGDLS and CDR2 YYNGEE.

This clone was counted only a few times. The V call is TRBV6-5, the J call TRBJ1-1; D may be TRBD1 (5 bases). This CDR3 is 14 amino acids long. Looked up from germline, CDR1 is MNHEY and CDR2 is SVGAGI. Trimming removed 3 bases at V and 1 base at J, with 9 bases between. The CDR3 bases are TGTGCCAGCAGTTATGGGGCTGGGAACACTGAAGCTTTCTTT. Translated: CASSYGAGNTEAFF.

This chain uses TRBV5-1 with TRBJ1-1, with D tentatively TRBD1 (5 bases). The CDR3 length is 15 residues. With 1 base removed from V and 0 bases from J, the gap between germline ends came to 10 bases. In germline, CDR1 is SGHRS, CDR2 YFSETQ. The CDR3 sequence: CASSLSAGLNTEAFF. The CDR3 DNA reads TGCGCCAGCAGCTTGTCGGCAGGGTTGAACACTGAAGCTTTCTTT.

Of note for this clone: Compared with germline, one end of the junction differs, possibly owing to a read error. CDR3 in amino acids: CSSSPPTGESEAFF. As DNA, the CDR3 is TGTTCCAGCAGCCCGCCGACAGGGGAGTCTGAAGCTTTCTTT. This chain uses TRBV7-9 with TRBJ1-1; 8 bases match TRBD1. The germline gives CDR1 SEHNR, CDR2 FQNEAQ (reference sequence). The length of the CDR3 is 14 residues.

The CDR3 reads CASSLGGPPNNEQFF. In DNA form, the CDR3 reads TGTGCCAGCAGCCTCGGGGGGCCCCCCAACAATGAGCAGTTCTTC. The J gene is TRBJ2-1, the V gene TRBV4-2; possibly TRBD2 for D (7 bases). The ends were cut back, 4 bases at V and 5 bases at J, with 15 bases in the middle. CDR1 is LGHNA, CDR2 YNFKEQ, per germline. The CDR3 contains 15 residues.

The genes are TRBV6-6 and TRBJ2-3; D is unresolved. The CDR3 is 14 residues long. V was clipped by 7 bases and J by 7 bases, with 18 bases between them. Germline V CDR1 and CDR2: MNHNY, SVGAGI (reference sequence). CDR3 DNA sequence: TGTGCCAGCAATCAGGATTTGCCCCCCAATACGCAGTATTTT. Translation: CASNQDLPPNTQYF.

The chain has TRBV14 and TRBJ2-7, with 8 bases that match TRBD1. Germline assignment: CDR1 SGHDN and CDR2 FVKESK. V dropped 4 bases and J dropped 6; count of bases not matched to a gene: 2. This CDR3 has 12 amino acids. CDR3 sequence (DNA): TGTGCCAGCAGCCCGACAGGGGTCGAGCAGTACTTC. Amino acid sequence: CASSPTGVEQYF.

The CDR3 protein is CASSSVAGGADTQYF. The DNA of the CDR3 is TGTGCCAGCAGTAGTGTAGCGGGAGGGGCAGATACGCAGTATTTT. The rearrangement joins TRBV6-1 to TRBJ2-3; 11 bases agree with TRBD2. Trimming cost V 5 bases and J 4 bases; bases outside gene matches: 5. The germline V gene has CDR1 MNHNS and CDR2 SASEGT. The CDR3 consists of 15 residues.

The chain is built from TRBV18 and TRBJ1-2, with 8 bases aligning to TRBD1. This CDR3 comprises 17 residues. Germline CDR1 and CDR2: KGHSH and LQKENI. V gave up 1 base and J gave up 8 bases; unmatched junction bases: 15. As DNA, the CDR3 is TGTGCCAGCTCACCACTTCAGGGGGCGGAGTCCACGCAAGGCTACACCTTC. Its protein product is CASSPLQGAESTQGYTF.

The CDR3 protein is CASSLDPEGTIYF. CDR3 DNA sequence: TGCGCCAGCAGCTTGGATCCCGAGGGCACCATATATTTT. J is TRBJ1-3 and V is TRBV5-1; no reliable D call. The germline V gene encodes CDR1 SGHRS and CDR2 YFSETQ. Trimming took 0 bases from V and 9 from J, leaving 10 bases between them. The CDR3 totals 13 residues.

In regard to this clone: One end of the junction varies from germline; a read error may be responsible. The CDR3 nucleotides are TGTGCCAGCAGCCAGAGTACTAGCGGGGGGCGAGTCACAGATACGCAGTGTTTT. The encoded protein is CASSQSTSGGRVTDTQCF. The chain joins TRBV4-2 to TRBJ2-3; 12 positions agree with TRBD2. Germline-derived CDR1 and CDR2 are LGHNA and YNFKEQ. The CDR3 extends over 18 amino acids.

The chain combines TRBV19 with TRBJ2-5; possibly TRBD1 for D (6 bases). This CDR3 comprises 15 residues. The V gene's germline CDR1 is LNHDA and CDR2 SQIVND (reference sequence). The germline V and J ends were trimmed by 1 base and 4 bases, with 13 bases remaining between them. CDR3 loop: CASSIAGAGSETQYF. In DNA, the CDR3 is TGTGCCAGTAGTATAGCAGGGGCAGGATCAGAGACCCAGTACTTC.

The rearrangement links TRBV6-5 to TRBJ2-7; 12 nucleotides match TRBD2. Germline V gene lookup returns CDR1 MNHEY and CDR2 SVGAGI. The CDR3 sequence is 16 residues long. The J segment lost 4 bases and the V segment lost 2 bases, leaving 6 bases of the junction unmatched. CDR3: CASSYAASGGAYEQYF. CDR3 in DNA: TGTGCCAGCAGTTACGCGGCTAGCGGGGGGGCTTACGAGCAGTACTTC.

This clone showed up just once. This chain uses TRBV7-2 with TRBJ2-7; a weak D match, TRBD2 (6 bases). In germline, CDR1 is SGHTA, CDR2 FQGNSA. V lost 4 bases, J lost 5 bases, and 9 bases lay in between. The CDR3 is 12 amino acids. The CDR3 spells CASSSAGNEQYF. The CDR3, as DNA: TGTGCCAGCAGCTCAGCGGGCAACGAGCAGTACTTC.